This T cell receptor beta chain was documented in a study of cytomegalovirus exposure and HLA in healthy donors. Study-level information: Out of 398 genotyped donors, 81% belonged to the Caucasian-associated ancestry cluster.

At sampling all donors were nominally healthy, likely with unrecorded immune exposures. As for this clone: The antigen is not known.

Points from the study as a whole: Accounts indicate the classifier identified cytomegalovirus status with strong specificity and sensitivity.

The CDR3 spans 14 residues. V was shortened by 4 bases and J by 0 bases, with 10 bases between the two germline ends. Per germline, CDR1 SGHRS and CDR2 YFSETQ. The PCR used 60 Vbeta and 13 Jbeta primers. Some clones are missing from TCRdb's copy, which holds only in-frame ones; the method was immunoSEQ multiplex PCR. The table lists around 60,000 clones. Sequencing was done on a sample of PBMCs. The chain carries TRBV5-1 and TRBJ1-1, with a weak D call TRBD1 (6 bases). The sequence derives from a man aged 30 to 39 in good health and CMV-seropositive. The CDR3 spells CASSATGMNTEAFF. The CDR3 DNA follows: TGCGCCAGCAGCGCAACAGGGATGAACACTGAAGCTTTCTTT.